Listed here are 9 T cell receptor beta chains from one sample, sequenced in a study of radiation and T cells in renal cell carcinoma. Repertoires were generated with immunoSEQ multiplex PCR, while TCRdb's copy carries only in-frame clones and drops some. Seen here are some 80,000 clones, roughly 85% observed once, and the top ten hold approximately 22%. Time point noted: blood 2 weeks post-SBRT. Treatment given: 15 Gy SBRT to primary tumor, nephrectomy 4 weeks later. Specimen: blood, collected from a patient whose treatment included radiotherapy and nephrectomy. These receptors were collected from a woman in her forties or fifties with renal cell carcinoma.

V usage is TRBV6-1 and J usage is TRBJ2-7, with 8 nucleotides matching TRBD1. Trimming took 4 bases from V and 0 from J; bases not matched to a gene: 8. Germline V CDR1 and CDR2: MNHNS, SASEGT. This CDR3 comprises 16 residues. CDR3 sequence: CASSADRGFTSYEQYF. The CDR3 region has the DNA TGTGCCAGCAGTGCCGACAGGGGCTTTACCTCCTACGAGCAGTACTTC.

The chain employs TRBV19 and TRBJ1-2; TRBD1 is a possible D gene (6 bases). The CDR3 spans 14 residues. V was trimmed by 6 bases and J by 7 bases, leaving 18 bases between them. Germline loops: CDR1 LNHDA, CDR2 SQIVND (reference sequence). The CDR3 region is CASRRGRGGSGYTF. The CDR3 bases are TGTGCCAGTAGAAGAGGCAGGGGAGGCTCTGGCTACACCTTC. Drawing the rest from reference TRBV19 and TRBJ1-2, the complete variable domain is DGGITQSPKYLFRKEGQNVTLSCEQNLNHDAMYWYRQDPGQGLRLIYYSQIVNDFQKGDIAEGYSVSREKKESFPLTVTSAQKNPTAFYLCASRRGRGGSGYTFGSGTRLTVV.

The V and J genes are TRBV10-3 and TRBJ1-1, with 9 bases identical to TRBD1. Unmatched junction bases numbered 3, after V lost 7 bases and J lost 3 bases. Per the germline V gene, CDR1 is ENHRY and CDR2 is SYGVKD. This CDR3 region has 13 residues. The CDR3 DNA reads TGTGCCATCACCCGACAGGGGGACACTGAAGCTTTCTTT. Its translation: CAITRQGDTEAFF.

The DNA for the CDR3 is TGTGCCAGCAGCTACGGGACTAGCGGACCCTACGAGCAGTACTTC. This sequence encodes CASSYGTSGPYEQYF. The chain recombines TRBV28 with TRBJ2-7; the match to TRBD2 covers 11 bases. Unmatched junction bases numbered 6, after V lost 6 bases and J lost 2 bases. Germline loops: CDR1 MDHEN, CDR2 SYDVKM. The CDR3 spans 15 residues.

This clone came up a few times. V usage is TRBV5-6 and J usage is TRBJ1-1; no clear D gene. Germline CDR1 is SGHDT and CDR2 is YYEEEE. The CDR3 is made up of 12 amino acids. The germline V and J ends were trimmed by 0 bases and 3 bases, with 3 bases remaining between them. This chain's CDR3 is CASSLGDTEAFF. The CDR3 nucleotides read TGTGCCAGCAGCTTGGGGGACACTGAAGCTTTCTTT.

This rearrangement joins TRBV28 to TRBJ1-5; possible D gene TRBD1, 5 bases. Germline V gene sequence: CDR1 MDHEN, CDR2 SYDVKM. Trimming cost V 1 base and J 3 bases, with 10 bases left between them. This CDR3 has 15 amino acids. The CDR3 nucleotides are TGTGCCAGCAGTTTATTCTCAGGGAACAATCAGCCCCAGCATTTT. This codes for CASSLFSGNNQPQHF.

The CDR3 DNA reads TGTGCCAGCAGCCCCCCTGGGTCAAACCCCCCCGAGCAGTACTTC. It is translated as CASSPPGSNPPEQYF. The chain is built from TRBV7-3 and TRBJ2-7; no firm D call. Between the trimmed V and J ends, which lost 5 bases and 6 bases, there was a span of 20 bases. The CDR3 covers 15 residues. Germline loops: CDR1 SGHTA, CDR2 FQGTGA.

This rearrangement joins TRBV7-6 to TRBJ2-5; D uncertain. V was clipped by 3 bases and J by 5 bases, with 10 bases between them. The germline CDR1 and CDR2 sequences are SGHVS and FNYEAQ. The CDR3 has 13 amino acids. DNA of the CDR3: TGTGCCAGCAGCTTTGCAGGTCGGGAGACCCAGTACTTC. Protein: CASSFAGRETQYF.

J is TRBJ1-4 and V is TRBV7-2; D is possibly TRBD1 (5 bases). Deletions cut 6 bases from V and 5 bases from J, with 10 bases between. The CDR3 is 13 residues long. Germline CDR1 SGHTA, CDR2 FQGNSA. Here the CDR3 DNA reads TGTGCCAGCAGTTGGGACGGGAATGAAAAACTGTTTTTT. Translated: CASSWDGNEKLFF.